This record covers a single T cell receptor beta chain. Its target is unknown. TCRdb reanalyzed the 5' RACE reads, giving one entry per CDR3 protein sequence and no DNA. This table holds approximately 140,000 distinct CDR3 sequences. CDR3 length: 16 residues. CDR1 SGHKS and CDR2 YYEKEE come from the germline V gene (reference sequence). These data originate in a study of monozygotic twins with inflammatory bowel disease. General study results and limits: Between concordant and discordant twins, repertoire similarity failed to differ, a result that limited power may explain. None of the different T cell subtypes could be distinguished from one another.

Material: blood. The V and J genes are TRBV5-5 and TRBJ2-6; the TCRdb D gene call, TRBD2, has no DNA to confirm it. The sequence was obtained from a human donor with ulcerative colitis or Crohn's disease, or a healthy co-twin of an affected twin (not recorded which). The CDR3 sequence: CASSLWRGWGANVLTF.